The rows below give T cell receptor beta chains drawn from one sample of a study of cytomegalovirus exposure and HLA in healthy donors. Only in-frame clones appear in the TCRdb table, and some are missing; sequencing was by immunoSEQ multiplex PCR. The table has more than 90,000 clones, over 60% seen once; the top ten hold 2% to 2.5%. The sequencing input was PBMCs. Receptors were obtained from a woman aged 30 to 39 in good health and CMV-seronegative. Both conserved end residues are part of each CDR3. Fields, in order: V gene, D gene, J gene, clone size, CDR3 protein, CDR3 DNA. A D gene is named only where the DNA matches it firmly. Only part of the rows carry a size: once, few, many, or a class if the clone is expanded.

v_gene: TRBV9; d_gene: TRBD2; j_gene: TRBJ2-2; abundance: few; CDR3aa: CASSPSGRAWNTGELFF; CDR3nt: TGTGCCAGCAGCCCTAGCGGGAGGGCGTGGAACACCGGGGAGCTGTTTTTT
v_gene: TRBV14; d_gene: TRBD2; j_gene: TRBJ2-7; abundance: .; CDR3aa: CASSRRRTSGRPYEQYF; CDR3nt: TGTGCCAGCAGCAGAAGGCGAACTAGCGGGAGGCCCTACGAGCAGTACTTC
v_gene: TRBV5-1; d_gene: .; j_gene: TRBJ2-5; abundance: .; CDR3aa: CASSLGFSRTQETQYF; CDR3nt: TGCGCCAGCAGCTTGGGTTTTAGCAGAACTCAAGAGACCCAGTACTTC
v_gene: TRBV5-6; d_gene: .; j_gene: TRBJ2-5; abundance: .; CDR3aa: CASSLRVQETQYF; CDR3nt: TGTGCCAGCAGCTTGAGAGTGCAAGAGACCCAGTACTTC
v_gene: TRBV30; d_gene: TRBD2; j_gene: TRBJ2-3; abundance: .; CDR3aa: CAWGPSSGRPDTQYF; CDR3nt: TGTGCCTGGGGACCTTCTAGCGGGAGGCCCGATACGCAGTATTTT
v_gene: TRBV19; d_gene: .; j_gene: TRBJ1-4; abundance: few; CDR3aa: CASTVTDDNEKLFF; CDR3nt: TGTGCCAGTACGGTAACAGACGATAATGAAAAACTGTTTTTT
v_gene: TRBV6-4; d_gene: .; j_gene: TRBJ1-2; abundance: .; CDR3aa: CASSEAGGIDGYTF; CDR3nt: TGTGCCAGCAGTGAGGCAGGAGGAATCGACGGCTACACCTTC
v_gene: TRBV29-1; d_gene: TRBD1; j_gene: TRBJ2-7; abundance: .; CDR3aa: CSVERQGVVDEQYF; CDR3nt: TGCAGCGTTGAGAGACAGGGTGTAGTCGACGAGCAGTACTTC
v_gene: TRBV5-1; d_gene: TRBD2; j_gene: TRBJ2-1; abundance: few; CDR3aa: CASTPGPQRENEQFF; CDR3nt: TGCGCCAGCACCCCGGGTCCCCAGCGGGAGAATGAGCAGTTCTTC
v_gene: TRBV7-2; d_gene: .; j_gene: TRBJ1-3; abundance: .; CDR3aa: CASSLSGGNTIYF; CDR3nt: TGTGCCAGCAGCCTTTCAGGTGGAAACACCATATATTTT
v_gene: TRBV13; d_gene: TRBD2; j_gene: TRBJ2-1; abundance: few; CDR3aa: CASSLPFPGLAGGYNEQFF; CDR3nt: TGTGCCAGCAGCTTACCATTCCCGGGACTAGCGGGGGGCTACAATGAGCAGTTCTTC
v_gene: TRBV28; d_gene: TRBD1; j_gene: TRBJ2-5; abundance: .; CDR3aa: CASSRTGVQAETQYF; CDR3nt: TGTGCCAGCAGTAGAACAGGGGTACAGGCTGAGACCCAGTACTTC
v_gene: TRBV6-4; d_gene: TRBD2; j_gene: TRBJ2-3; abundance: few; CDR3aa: CAARVDAYGTSELNHTQYF; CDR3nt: TGTGCCGCCAGAGTTGACGCGTACGGGACTAGCGAACTGAACCATACGCAGTATTTT
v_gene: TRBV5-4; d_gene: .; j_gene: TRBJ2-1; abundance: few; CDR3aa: CASSLDPTKNEQFF; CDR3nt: TGTGCCAGCAGCTTAGATCCTACGAAGAATGAGCAGTTCTTC
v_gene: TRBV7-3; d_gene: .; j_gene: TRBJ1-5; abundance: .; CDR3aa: CASSLSGGNQPQHF; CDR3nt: TGTGCCAGCAGCTTATCAGGGGGCAATCAGCCCCAGCATTTT
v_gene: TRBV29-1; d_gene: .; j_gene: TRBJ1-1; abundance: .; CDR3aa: CSVGSGVAFF; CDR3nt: TGCAGCGTCGGGTCAGGGGTAGCTTTCTTT
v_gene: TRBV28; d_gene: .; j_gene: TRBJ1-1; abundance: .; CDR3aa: CASSLLTRGEAFF; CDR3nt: TGTGCCAGCAGTTTATTAACAAGGGGGGAAGCTTTCTTT
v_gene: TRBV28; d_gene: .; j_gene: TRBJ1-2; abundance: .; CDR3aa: CASRGYIGNYGYTF; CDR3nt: TGTGCCAGCCGAGGGTATATCGGCAACTATGGCTACACCTTC
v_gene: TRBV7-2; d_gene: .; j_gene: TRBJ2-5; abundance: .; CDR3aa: CASSSYLGEETQYF; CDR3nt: TGTGCCAGCAGCTCTTATCTAGGGGAAGAGACCCAGTACTTC
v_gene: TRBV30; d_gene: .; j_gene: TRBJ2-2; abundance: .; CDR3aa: CAWSVRGYTGELFF; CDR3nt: TGTGCCTGGAGTGTTCGGGGTTACACCGGGGAGCTGTTTTTT
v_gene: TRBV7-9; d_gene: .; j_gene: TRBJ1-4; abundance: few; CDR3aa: CASSFDNNEKLFF; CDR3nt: TGTGCCAGCAGCTTTGACAATAATGAAAAACTGTTTTTT
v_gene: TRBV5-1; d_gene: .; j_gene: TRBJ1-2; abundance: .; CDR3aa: CASSSSGVDGYTF; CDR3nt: TGCGCCAGCAGCTCCTCAGGGGTGGATGGCTACACCTTC
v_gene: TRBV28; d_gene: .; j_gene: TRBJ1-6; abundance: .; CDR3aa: CASSPGTYHSPLHF; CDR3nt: TGTGCCAGCAGTCCCGGGACATATCATTCACCCCTCCACTTT
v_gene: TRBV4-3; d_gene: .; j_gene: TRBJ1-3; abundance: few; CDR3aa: CASSLLGPSGNTIYF; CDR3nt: TGCGCCAGCAGCCTGTTGGGCCCCTCTGGAAACACCATATATTTT
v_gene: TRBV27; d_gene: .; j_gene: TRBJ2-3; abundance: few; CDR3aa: CASSSTSHTDTQYF; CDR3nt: TGTGCCAGCAGTTCAACATCCCACACAGATACGCAGTATTTT
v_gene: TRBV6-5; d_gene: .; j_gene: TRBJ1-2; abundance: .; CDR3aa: CASSGPRFHGYTF; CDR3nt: TGTGCCAGCAGTGGCCCCAGATTCCATGGCTACACCTTC
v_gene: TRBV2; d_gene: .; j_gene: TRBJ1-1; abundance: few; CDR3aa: CASSEEGRGAGAFF; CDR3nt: TGTGCCAGCAGTGAAGAGGGCAGGGGTGCCGGAGCTTTCTTT
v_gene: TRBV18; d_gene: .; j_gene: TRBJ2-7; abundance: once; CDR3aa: CASSPGVQGTYEQYF; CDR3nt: TGTGCCAGCTCACCTGGGGTACAGGGCACCTACGAGCAGTACTTC
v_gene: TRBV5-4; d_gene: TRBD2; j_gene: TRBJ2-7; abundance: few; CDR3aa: CASSVTSGSTYEQYF; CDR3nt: TGTGCCAGCAGCGTGACTAGCGGGAGTACCTACGAGCAGTACTTC
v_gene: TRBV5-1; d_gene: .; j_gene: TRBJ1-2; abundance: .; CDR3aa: CASSPGDTNYGYTF; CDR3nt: TGCGCCAGCAGCCCCGGGGACACTAACTATGGCTACACCTTC
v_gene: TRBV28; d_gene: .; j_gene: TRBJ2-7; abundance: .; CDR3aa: CASSFSGPYEQYF; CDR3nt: TGTGCCAGCAGTTTCAGTGGGCCCTACGAGCAGTACTTC
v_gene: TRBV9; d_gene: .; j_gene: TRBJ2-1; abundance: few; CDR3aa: CASSVAGYNEQFF; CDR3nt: TGTGCCAGCAGCGTAGCGGGCTACAATGAGCAGTTCTTC
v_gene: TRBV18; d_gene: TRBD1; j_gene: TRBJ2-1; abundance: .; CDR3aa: CASSPEAGGSEQFF; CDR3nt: TGTGCCAGCTCACCAGAGGCAGGGGGCAGTGAGCAGTTCTTC
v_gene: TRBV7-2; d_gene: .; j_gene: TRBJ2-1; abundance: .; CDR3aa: CASSLSVRSYNEQFF; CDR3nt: TGTGCCAGCAGCTTATCGGTTCGTTCCTACAATGAGCAGTTCTTC
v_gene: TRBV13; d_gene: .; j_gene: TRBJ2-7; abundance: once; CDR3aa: CASSLGQGNIHEQYF; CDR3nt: TGTGCCAGCAGCTTGGGGCAGGGCAACATCCACGAGCAGTACTTC
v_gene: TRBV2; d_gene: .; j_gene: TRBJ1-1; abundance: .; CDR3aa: CASSGETNTEAFF; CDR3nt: TGTGCCAGCAGTGGGGAGACGAACACTGAAGCTTTCTTT